This TCR beta chain was observed in a study of OX40 agonist ivuxolimab in advanced cancers. Study information: An agonistic human IgG2 monoclonal antibody against OX40 (CD134) was given. Treatment received earlier with anti-PD-1, anti-PD-L1 or anti-CTLA-4 agents was allowed, and around 36% had some.

Sequencing was performed with immunoSEQ multiplex PCR; in TCRdb, only in-frame clones are kept and a portion is missing. The sample holds about 14,000 clones; about four fifths are singletons and the top ten take 25% to 35%. A word on this clone: Its target is not known.

Notes on the study in general: What antigens the expanded peripheral T cells recognized was never established. Compared with CD4+, CD8+ T cells on average had more expanded clones.

The V end lost 6 bases, the J end lost 2 bases, and 13 bases lay between the germline ends. The CDR3 loop spans 14 amino acids. Germline V CDR1 and CDR2: MNHEY, SVGAGI. The source of this sequence is an adult with an advanced solid tumor such as melanoma, head and neck, liver or kidney cancer. The source material was CD4+ or CD8+ T cells sorted from blood, sampled in a trial of the OX40 agonist ivuxolimab. This rearrangement joins TRBV6-5 to TRBJ2-5; unclear D gene. CDR3 coding DNA: TGTGCCAGCAGAGTCGGATTGGGACAAGAGACCCAGTACTTC. Protein: CASRVGLGQETQYF.